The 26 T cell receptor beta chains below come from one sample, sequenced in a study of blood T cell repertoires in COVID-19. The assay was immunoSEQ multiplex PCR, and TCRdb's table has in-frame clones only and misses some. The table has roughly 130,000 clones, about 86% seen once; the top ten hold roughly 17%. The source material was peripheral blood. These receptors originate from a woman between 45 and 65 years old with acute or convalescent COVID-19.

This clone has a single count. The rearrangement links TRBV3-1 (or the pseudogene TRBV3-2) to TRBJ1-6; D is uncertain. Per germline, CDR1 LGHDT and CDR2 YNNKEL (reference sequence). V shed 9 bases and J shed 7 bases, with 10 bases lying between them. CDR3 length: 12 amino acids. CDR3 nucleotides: TGTGCCAGTCGGACTGGGAATTCACCCCTCCACTTT. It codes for CASRTGNSPLHF.

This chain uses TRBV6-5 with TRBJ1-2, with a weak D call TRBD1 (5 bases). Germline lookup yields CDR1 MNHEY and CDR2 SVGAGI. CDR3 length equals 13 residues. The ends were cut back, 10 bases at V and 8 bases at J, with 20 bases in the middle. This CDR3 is CATKYLPGQGYTF. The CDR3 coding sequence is TGTGCCACCAAATACCTCCCAGGGCAGGGCTACACCTTC.

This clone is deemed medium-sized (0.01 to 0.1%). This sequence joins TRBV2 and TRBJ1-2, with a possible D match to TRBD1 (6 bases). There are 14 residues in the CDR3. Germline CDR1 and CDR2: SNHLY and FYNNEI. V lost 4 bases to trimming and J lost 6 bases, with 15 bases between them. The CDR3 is CASSGRQVIDGYTF. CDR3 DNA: TGTGCCAGCAGTGGTAGACAGGTCATCGATGGCTACACCTTC.

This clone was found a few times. The CDR3 sequence: CSAPRQGSNTGELFF. The CDR3 bases are TGCAGCGCCCCCCGACAGGGATCGAACACCGGGGAGCTGTTTTTT. This rearrangement joins TRBV29-1 to TRBJ2-2; 7 nucleotides agree with TRBD1. The CDR3 loop spans 15 amino acids. Germline CDR1 and CDR2: SQVTM and ANQGSEA. Trimming removed 7 bases from V and 0 bases from J; junction bases left unmatched: 8.

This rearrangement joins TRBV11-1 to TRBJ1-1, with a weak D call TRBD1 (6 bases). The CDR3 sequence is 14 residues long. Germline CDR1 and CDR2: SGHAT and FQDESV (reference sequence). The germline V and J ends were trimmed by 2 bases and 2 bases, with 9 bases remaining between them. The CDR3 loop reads CASSLQTGNTEAFF. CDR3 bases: TGTGCCAGCAGCTTACAGACAGGTAACACTGAAGCTTTCTTT.

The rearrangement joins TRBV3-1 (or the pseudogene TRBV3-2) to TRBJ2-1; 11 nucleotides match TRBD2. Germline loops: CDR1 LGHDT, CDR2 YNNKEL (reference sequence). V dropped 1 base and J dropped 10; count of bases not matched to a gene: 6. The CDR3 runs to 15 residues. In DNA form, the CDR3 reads TGTGCCAGCAGCCAAGTAGCGGGGGGGCCTTGGGAGCAGTTCTTC. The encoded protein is CASSQVAGGPWEQFF.

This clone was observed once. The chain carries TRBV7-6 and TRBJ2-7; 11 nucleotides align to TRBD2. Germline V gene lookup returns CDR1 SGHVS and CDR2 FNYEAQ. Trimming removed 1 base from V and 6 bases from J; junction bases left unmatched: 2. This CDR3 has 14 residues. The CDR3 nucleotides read TGTGCCAGCAGCTTAGTAGCGGGGGGGGGCGAGCAGTACTTC. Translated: CASSLVAGGGEQYF.

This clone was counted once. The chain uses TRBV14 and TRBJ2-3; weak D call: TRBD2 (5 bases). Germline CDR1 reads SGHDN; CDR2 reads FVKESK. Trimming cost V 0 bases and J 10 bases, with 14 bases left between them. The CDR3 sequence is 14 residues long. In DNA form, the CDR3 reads TGTGCCAGCAGCCAAGATGTTGAGGGCCGTGCGCAGTATTTT. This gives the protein CASSQDVEGRAQYF.

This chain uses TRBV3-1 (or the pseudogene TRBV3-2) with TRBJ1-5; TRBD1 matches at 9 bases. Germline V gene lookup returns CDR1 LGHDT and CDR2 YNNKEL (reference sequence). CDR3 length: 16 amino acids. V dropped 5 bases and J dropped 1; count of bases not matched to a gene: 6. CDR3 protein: CASSGGQGLSNQPQHF. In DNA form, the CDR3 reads TGTGCCAGCAGCGGGGGACAGGGTTTAAGCAATCAGCCCCAGCATTTT.

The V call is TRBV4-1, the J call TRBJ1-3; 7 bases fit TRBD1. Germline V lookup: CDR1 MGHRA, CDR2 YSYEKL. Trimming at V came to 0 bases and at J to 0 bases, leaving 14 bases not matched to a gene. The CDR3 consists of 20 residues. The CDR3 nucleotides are TGCGCCAGCAGCCAAGAAGTGCTGAGGACAGGTAGTACCTCTGGAAACACCATATATTTT. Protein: CASSQEVLRTGSTSGNTIYF.

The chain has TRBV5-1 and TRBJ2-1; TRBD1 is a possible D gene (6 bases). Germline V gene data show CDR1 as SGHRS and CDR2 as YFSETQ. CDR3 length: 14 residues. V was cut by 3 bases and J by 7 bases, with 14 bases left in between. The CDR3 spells CASSWKSGTNEQFF. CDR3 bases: TGCGCCAGCAGCTGGAAATCCGGGACAAATGAGCAGTTCTTC.

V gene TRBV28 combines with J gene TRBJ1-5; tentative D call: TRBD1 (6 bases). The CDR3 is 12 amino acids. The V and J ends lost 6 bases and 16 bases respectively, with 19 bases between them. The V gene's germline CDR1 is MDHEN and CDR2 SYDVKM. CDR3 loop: CASSPGIWTAHF. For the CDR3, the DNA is TGTGCCAGCAGCCCCGGAATATGGACAGCCCATTTT.

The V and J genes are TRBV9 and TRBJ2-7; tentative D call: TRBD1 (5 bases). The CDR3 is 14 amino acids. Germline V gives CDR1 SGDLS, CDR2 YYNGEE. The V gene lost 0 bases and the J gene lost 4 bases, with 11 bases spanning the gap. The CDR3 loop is CASSVAPQDYEQYF. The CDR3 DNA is TGTGCCAGCAGCGTAGCTCCACAGGATTACGAGCAGTACTTC.

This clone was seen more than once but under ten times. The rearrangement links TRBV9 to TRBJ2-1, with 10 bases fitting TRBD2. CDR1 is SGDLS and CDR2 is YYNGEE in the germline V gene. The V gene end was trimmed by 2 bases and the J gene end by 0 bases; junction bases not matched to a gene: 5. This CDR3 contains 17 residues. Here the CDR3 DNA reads TGTGCCAGCAGCGTTGGACTAGCGGCACGCTCCTACAATGAGCAGTTCTTC. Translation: CASSVGLAARSYNEQFF.

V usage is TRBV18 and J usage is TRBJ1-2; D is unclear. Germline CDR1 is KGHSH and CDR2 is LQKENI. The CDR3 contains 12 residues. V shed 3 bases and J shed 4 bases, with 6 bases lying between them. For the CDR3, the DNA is TGTGCCAGCTCACCTGAGGTCTATGGCTACACCTTC. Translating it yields CASSPEVYGYTF.

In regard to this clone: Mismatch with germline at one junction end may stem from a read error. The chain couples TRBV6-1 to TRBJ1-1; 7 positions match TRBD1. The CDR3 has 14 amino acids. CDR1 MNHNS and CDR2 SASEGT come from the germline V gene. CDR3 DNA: TGTGCCAGCAGTGAACAGACAGGGAACGCTGAAGCTTTCTTT. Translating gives CASSEQTGNAEAFF.

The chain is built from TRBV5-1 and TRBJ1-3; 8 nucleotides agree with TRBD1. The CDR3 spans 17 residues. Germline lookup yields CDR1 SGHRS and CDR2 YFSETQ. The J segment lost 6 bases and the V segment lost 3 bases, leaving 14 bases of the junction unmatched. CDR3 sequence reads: CASSYGIQGELANTIYF. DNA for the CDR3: TGCGCCAGCAGCTACGGAATACAGGGGGAATTGGCAAACACCATATATTTT.

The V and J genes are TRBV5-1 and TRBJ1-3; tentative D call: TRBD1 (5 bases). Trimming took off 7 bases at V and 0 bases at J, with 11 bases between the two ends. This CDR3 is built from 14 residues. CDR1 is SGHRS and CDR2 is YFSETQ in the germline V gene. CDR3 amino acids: CASGDRPSGNTIYF. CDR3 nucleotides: TGCGCCAGCGGAGACAGACCCTCTGGAAACACCATATATTTT.

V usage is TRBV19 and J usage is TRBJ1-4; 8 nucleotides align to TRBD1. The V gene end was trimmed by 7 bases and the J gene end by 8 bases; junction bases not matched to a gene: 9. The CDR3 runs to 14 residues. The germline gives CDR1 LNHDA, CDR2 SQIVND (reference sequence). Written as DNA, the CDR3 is TGTGCCAGTAACCCAGGGGGCGCAGGGGAAAAACTGTTTTTT. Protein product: CASNPGGAGEKLFF.

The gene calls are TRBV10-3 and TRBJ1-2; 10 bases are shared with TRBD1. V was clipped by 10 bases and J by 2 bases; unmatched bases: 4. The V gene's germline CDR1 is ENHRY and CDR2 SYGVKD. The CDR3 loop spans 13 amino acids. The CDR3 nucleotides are TGTGCCACTACGACAGGGGGCAACTATGGCTACACCTTC. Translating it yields CATTTGGNYGYTF.

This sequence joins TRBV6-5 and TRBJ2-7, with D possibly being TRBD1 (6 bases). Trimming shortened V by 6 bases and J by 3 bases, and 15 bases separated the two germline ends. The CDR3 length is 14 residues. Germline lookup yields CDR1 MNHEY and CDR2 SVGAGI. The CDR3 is CASRPPEGGYEQYF. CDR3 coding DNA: TGTGCCAGCAGGCCACCCGAAGGGGGCTACGAGCAGTACTTC.

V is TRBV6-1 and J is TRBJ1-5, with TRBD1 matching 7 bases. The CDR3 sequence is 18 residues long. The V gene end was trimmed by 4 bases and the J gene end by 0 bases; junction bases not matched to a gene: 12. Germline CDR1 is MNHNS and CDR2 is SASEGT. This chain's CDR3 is CASSVRLQGIYSNQPQHF. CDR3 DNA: TGTGCCAGCAGTGTCCGACTACAGGGGATTTATAGCAATCAGCCCCAGCATTTT.

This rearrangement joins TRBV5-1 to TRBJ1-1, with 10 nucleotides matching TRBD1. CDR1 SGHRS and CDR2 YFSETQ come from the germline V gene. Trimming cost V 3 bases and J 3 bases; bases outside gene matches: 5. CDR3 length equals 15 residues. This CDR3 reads CASSSDRGDYTEAFF. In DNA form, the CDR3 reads TGCGCCAGCAGCTCGGACAGGGGGGACTACACTGAAGCTTTCTTT.

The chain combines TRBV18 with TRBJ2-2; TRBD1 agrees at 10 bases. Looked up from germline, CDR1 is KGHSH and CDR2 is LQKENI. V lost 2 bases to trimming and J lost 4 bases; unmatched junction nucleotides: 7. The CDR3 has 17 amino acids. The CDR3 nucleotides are TGTGCCAGCTCACCAAGTACCGACAGGGGGCGCACCGGGGAGCTGTTTTTT. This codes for CASSPSTDRGRTGELFF.

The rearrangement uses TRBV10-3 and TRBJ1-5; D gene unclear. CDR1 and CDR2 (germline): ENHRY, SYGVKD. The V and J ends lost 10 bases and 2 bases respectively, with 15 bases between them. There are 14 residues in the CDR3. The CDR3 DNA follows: TGTGCCAGCGCCCCCGCCCAAGGCAATCAGCCCCAGCATTTT. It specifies CASAPAQGNQPQHF.

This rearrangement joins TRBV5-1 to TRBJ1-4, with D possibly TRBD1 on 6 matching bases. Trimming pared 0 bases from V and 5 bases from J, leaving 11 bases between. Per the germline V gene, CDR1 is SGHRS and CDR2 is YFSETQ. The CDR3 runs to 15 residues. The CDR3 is CASSLGAGVNEKLFF. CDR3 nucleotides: TGCGCCAGCAGCTTGGGGGCAGGGGTAAATGAAAAACTGTTTTTT.